This T cell receptor (beta chain) originates from a study of T cells after yellow fever vaccination. TCRdb independently ran MiXCR on the 5' RACE reads; one entry per CDR3 protein. The table has over 300,000 distinct CDR3 sequences, 3% to 4.5% seen once. Sample: PBMCs, taken on the day of the yellow fever booster vaccination. The receptor comes from a man aged 18 to 35 who received the YFV17D yellow fever vaccine.

The CDR3, as DNA: TGTGCCAGCAGCCCCATCCTGACCGCACCAAATCAGCCCCAGCATTTT. It is translated as CASSPILTAPNQPQHF. This chain links TRBV6-2 or TRBV6-3 with TRBJ1-5, with D unclear. V gave up 6 bases and J gave up 4 bases, with 19 bases separating them. The CDR3 has 16 residues. Germline loops: CDR1 MNHEY, CDR2 SVGEGT.